The T cell receptor beta chain described here comes from a study of Graves' ophthalmopathy and Graves' hyperthyroidism. V was clipped by 3 bases and J by 4 bases; unmatched bases: 13. Germline V gene data show CDR1 as LNHDA and CDR2 as SQIVND (reference sequence). The CDR3 is made up of 17 amino acids. RNA transcripts were the source from which TCR beta CDR3 regions were amplified. Following a first-round RT-PCR that used HTBI primers, a second-round multiplex PCR was carried out. Each CDR3 protein is one row after TCRdb ran MiXCR on the multiplex PCR reads. The data contain about 400,000 distinct CDR3 sequences, 15% to 20% of them seen just once; the ten biggest clones take up more than 1.5%. The sample holds a few counts of this clonotype.

This receptor was identified in a woman between 18 and 29 years old with Graves' ophthalmopathy. Sequenced material: peripheral blood. The J gene is TRBJ2-7, the V gene TRBV19; 9 nucleotides line up with TRBD2. The CDR3 region is CASSIGPGGRVRYEQYF. CDR3 nucleotide sequence: TGTGCCAGTAGTATTGGTCCAGGCGGGAGGGTCCGTTACGAGCAGTACTTC.